The subject of this entry is one T cell receptor (beta chain). Its antigen is not known. These data originate in a study of OX40 agonist ivuxolimab in advanced cancers. Study as a whole: Ivuxolimab, which patients received intravenously every 2 weeks, was dosed at 0.01 to 10 mg/kg.

General observations from the study: Expansion of clones was among the lowest in partial responders at 0.1-3.0 mg/kg. The specificity for antigen of the expanded peripheral T cells was not determined.

The assay was immunoSEQ multiplex PCR, and TCRdb's table has in-frame clones only and misses some. The profile shows about 73,000 clones, about 93% of them singletons. The CDR3 length is 14 residues. Trimming pared 5 bases from V and 5 bases from J, leaving 15 bases between. Germline V gene lookup returns CDR1 SGHTA and CDR2 FQGNSA. The sample in question was CD4+ or CD8+ T cells sorted from blood, obtained in a trial of the OX40 agonist ivuxolimab. The rearrangement uses TRBV7-2 and TRBJ2-5; perhaps TRBD1 as D (6 bases). The receptor's source is an adult with an advanced solid tumor such as melanoma, head and neck, liver or kidney cancer. CDR3 sequence: CASSPRQVLETQYF. The CDR3 bases are TGTGCCAGCAGCCCCAGACAGGTCCTCGAGACCCAGTACTTC.